A single sample is the source of the 17 T cell receptor beta chains below, sequenced in a study of blood T cells in healthy people across ages (dated by TCRdb to about 2015). Libraries came from 5' RACE. Instrument used: Illumina HiSeq 2500. The second PCR ran for roughly 7 to 12 cycles and used a J-beta primer mix along with a sample-barcoded 5' primer. The raw public reads went through TCRdb reprocessing: fastp at Q25, MiXCR clone calling, in-frame beta chains kept. Merged by CDR3 protein, the rows form single entries marked with the most common genes and DNA. This sample holds 1.5 million to 2 million distinct CDR3 sequences; less than 50% were observed only once. The biggest ten clones account for approximately 2.1% of the sample. The sample comprised blood. These receptors all stem from a woman in her thirties or forties in good health.

The J gene is TRBJ2-5, the V gene TRBV10-3, with TRBD2 matching 13 bases. The CDR3 has 16 residues. Germline V CDR1 and CDR2: ENHRY, SYGVKD. V trimming: 4 bases; J trimming: 5 bases; junction bases outside the gene matches: 7. The CDR3 DNA reads TGTGCCATCAGTGGGACTAGCGGGGGTACTTTGGAGACCCAGTACTTC. This sequence encodes CAISGTSGGTLETQYF.

Turning to this clonotype: A read error may produce the germline difference seen at one junction end. The J gene is TRBJ2-3, the V gene TRBV7-7, with TRBD1 matching 10 bases. The germline V gene encodes CDR1 SSHAT and CDR2 FNYEAQ (reference sequence). The length of the CDR3 is 15 residues. The CDR3 DNA sequence: TGTGCTAGCAGCACCGGGACAGGGGAATCAAATACGCAGTATTTT. This sequence encodes CASSTGTGESNTQYF. Variable domain in full (rest from reference TRBV7-7 and TRBJ2-3): GAGVSQSPRYKVTKRGQDVTLRCDPISSHATLYWYQQALGQGPEFLTYFNYEAQPDKSGLPSDRFSAERPEGSISTLTIQRTEQRDSAMYRCASSTGTGESNTQYFGPGTRLTVL.

In the case of this clonotype: With a much larger clone just one base away, this may be a read error. The genes are TRBV12-3 or TRBV12-4 and TRBJ1-2, with unresolved D. Trimming cost V 6 bases and J 3 bases, with 8 bases left between them. The CDR3 totals 12 residues. The CDR3 spells CASRPTDYGYTF. CDR3 DNA: TGTGCCAGCAGGCCGACCGACTATGGCTACACCTTC.

At least ten counts were recorded for this clonotype. The chain uses TRBV7-9 and TRBJ2-3; tentative D call: TRBD1 (6 bases). V was clipped by 3 bases and J by 1 base, with 8 bases between them. This CDR3 is 14 amino acids long. Germline CDR1 SEHNR, CDR2 FQNEAQ (reference sequence). CDR3 residues: CASSFQGRTDTQYF. The CDR3 region has the DNA TGTGCCAGCAGCTTCCAGGGGCGCACAGATACGCAGTATTTT.

This clonotype was counted only a few times. J is TRBJ1-1 and V is TRBV5-1; D possibly corresponds to TRBD1 (5 bases). This CDR3 has 15 amino acids. The germline CDR1 and CDR2 sequences are SGHRS and YFSETQ. The V end was cut by 6 bases, the J end by 0 bases, with 15 bases between. CDR3 loop: CASIRAPGMNTEAFF. CDR3 in DNA: TGCGCCAGCATCCGAGCCCCAGGGATGAACACTGAAGCTTTCTTT.

Worth noting for this clonotype: Because the CDR3 is missing its conserved closing phenylalanine or tryptophan, this is likely a read error. The chain carries TRBV25-1 and TRBJ2-5; TRBD1 aligns across 8 bases. The CDR3 contains 15 residues. The V gene end was trimmed by 2 bases and the J gene end by 5 bases; junction bases not matched to a gene: 7. The germline V gene encodes CDR1 MGHDK and CDR2 SYGVNS. The CDR3 spells CASSERGQEGETQYV. The CDR3 coding sequence is TGTGCCAGCAGTGAAAGGGGACAGGAGGGCGAGACCCAGTACGTC.

This clonotype was observed once. This rearrangement joins TRBV10-3 to TRBJ2-7, with 8 bases fitting TRBD1. The CDR3 has 18 amino acids. J gave up 5 bases and V 7 bases, and 22 bases lay outside the gene matches. In germline, CDR1 is ENHRY, CDR2 SYGVKD. Here the CDR3 reads CAITLISSRTGYAHEQYF. The CDR3 DNA is TGTGCCATCACCCTCATATCCAGCAGGACAGGGTATGCCCACGAGCAGTACTTC.

The rearrangement links TRBV5-6 to TRBJ2-4, with no clear D. This CDR3 comprises 14 residues. Trimming pared 3 bases from V and 5 bases from J, leaving 12 bases between. From germline, CDR1 is SGHDT and CDR2 YYEEEE. The CDR3 DNA sequence: TGTGCCAGCAGCTCCTCCCCCACCGAAAACATTCAGTACTTC. Its protein product is CASSSSPTENIQYF. The whole variable domain, remainder taken from reference TRBV5-6 and TRBJ2-4, is DAGVTQSPTHLIKTRGQQVTLRCSPKSGHDTVSWYQQALGQGPQFIFQYYEEEERQRGNFPDRFSGHQFPNYSSELNVNALLLGDSALYLCASSSSPTENIQYFGAGTRLSVL.

This clonotype has just a few counts. This sequence joins TRBV7-9 and TRBJ2-5, with TRBD1 matching 10 bases. The CDR3 contains 16 residues. V was pared by 5 bases and J by 5 bases, with 11 bases of the junction left unmatched. Germline CDR1 reads SEHNR; CDR2 reads FQNEAQ (reference sequence). The CDR3 protein is CASSPRQGARVETQYF. The CDR3 region has the DNA TGTGCCAGCAGCCCACGACAGGGGGCTCGGGTGGAGACCCAGTACTTC.

This chain links TRBV29-1 with TRBJ1-4, with D unclear. Germline V gene data show CDR1 as SQVTM and CDR2 as ANQGSEA. The CDR3 loop spans 14 amino acids. V lost 2 bases and J 6 bases, leaving 13 bases between the germline ends. The CDR3 region is CSVETGGVDEKLFF. For the CDR3, the DNA is TGCAGCGTTGAAACGGGTGGGGTCGATGAAAAACTGTTTTTT.

CDR3 sequence: CASSLQGMGGNIQYF. The CDR3 DNA reads as TGTGCCAGCAGTCTCCAGGGGATGGGGGGAAACATTCAGTACTTC. This chain uses TRBV28 with TRBJ2-7; TRBD1 or TRBD2 may be the D gene (6 bases each). The J call may not be correct, given that the DNA end is closer to TRBJ2-4. Germline V gives CDR1 MDHEN, CDR2 SYDVKM. The CDR3 contains 15 residues.

This sequence joins TRBV28 and TRBJ2-1; 9 nucleotides line up with TRBD2. J gave up 5 bases and V 6 bases, and 8 bases lay outside the gene matches. CDR3 length: 15 amino acids. CDR1 is MDHEN and CDR2 is SYDVKM in the germline V gene. The CDR3 DNA reads as TGTGCCAGCAGGCCTCTAGCGGGGTATGACAATGAGCAGTTCTTC. Translating it yields CASRPLAGYDNEQFF.

This clonotype occurred a few times. This chain uses TRBV6-5 with TRBJ2-7; 7 nucleotides align to TRBD2. The CDR3 has 16 residues. Germline-derived CDR1 and CDR2 are MNHEY and SVGAGI. V shed 2 bases and J 5 bases; nucleotides not matched to a gene: 12. The CDR3 sequence: CASSYERGLRSDEQYF. DNA for the CDR3: TGTGCCAGCAGTTACGAGCGGGGCCTTAGATCGGACGAGCAGTACTTC.

The V gene is TRBV2, the J gene TRBJ2-5; no clear D gene. CDR1 SNHLY and CDR2 FYNNEI come from the germline V gene. The V and J ends lost 6 bases and 5 bases respectively, with 16 bases between them. The CDR3 spans 14 residues. The CDR3 reads CASRSPAQQETQYF. As DNA, the CDR3 is TGTGCCAGCAGGTCCCCGGCTCAGCAGGAGACCCAGTACTTC.

This chain connects TRBV20-1 to TRBJ2-1; 7 bases line up with TRBD1. Trimming cost V 6 bases and J 4 bases; bases outside gene matches: 9. Looked up from germline, CDR1 is DFQATT and CDR2 is SNEGSKA (reference sequence). This CDR3 is 14 amino acids long. The CDR3 sequence: CSATDRERYNEQFF. The CDR3 nucleotides are TGCAGTGCCACAGACAGGGAGAGGTACAATGAGCAGTTCTTC.

This sequence joins TRBV6-2 or TRBV6-3 and TRBJ2-3, with D tentatively TRBD2 (5 bases). From germline, CDR1 is MNHEY and CDR2 SVGEGT. This CDR3 region has 15 residues. The ends were cut back, 2 bases at V and 3 bases at J, with 12 bases in the middle. CDR3 sequence (DNA): TGTGCCAGCAGTTACGTCGGGGATCGAACAGATACGCAGTATTTT. Translation: CASSYVGDRTDTQYF.

The CDR3 coding sequence is TGCAGTGCTTCCGACGGATCTGGGGCCAACGTCCTGACTTTC. It encodes CSASDGSGANVLTF. The gene calls are TRBV20-1 and TRBJ2-6; D not certain. Per germline, CDR1 DFQATT and CDR2 SNEGSKA (reference sequence). This CDR3 comprises 14 residues. The V and J ends lost 5 bases and 1 base respectively, with 9 bases between them.